This paragraph reports one T cell receptor beta chain. Antigen: not known. This sample stems from a study of CXCR3-negative and CXCR3-positive naive CD8 T cells. CD45RO-CCR7+CD27+CD95- defined naive CD8+ T cells. Whole-study findings and limits: CXCR3-positive naive cells had TRB CDR3s that were more hydrophobic than CXCR3-negative naive cells had.

The libraries of TRB cDNA were constructed through 5' RACE using UMI labels. TCRdb re-analyzed the 5' RACE reads; it lists each CDR3 protein once, without DNA. The sample has around 60,000 distinct CDR3 sequences. The V gene's germline CDR1 is SGHKS and CDR2 YYEKEE (reference sequence). This CDR3 comprises 15 residues. The receptor was derived from a human donor in good health. Some clones in this sample may be carry-over from other donors' samples. The chain links TRBV5-5 to TRBJ1-1; TCRdb's D gene call, TRBD1, goes unchecked for lack of DNA. Material for sequencing was naive CXCR3+ CD8+ T cells from blood. Indicated subset: CD45RO-CCR7+CD27+CD95- naive CD8+ T cells expressing CXCR3 (TNR3+). CDR3 loop: CASSLGQGMNTEAFF.